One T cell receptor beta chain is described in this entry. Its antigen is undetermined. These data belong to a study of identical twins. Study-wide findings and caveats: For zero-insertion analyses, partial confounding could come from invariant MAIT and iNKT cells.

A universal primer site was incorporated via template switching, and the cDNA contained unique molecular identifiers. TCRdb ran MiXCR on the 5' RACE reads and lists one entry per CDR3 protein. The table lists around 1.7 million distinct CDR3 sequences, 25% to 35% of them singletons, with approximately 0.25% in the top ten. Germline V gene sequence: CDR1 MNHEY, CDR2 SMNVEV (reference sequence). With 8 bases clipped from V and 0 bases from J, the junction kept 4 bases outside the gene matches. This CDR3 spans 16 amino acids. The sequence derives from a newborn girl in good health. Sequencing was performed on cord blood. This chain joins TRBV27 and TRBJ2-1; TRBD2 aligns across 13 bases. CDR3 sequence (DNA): TGTGCCAGCGGCCGACTAGCGGGGGGCTCCTACAATGAGCAGTTCTTC. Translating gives CASGRLAGGSYNEQFF.